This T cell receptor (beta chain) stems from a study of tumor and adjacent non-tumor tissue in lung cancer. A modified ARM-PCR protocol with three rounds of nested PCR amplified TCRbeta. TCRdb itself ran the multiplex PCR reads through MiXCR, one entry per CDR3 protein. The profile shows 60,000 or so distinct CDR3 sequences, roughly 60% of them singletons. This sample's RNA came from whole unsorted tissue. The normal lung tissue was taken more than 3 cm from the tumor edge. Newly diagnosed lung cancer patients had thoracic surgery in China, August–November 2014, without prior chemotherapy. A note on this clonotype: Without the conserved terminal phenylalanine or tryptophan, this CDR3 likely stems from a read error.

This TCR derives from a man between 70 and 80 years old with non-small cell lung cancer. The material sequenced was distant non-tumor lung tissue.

The CDR3 sequence is CIVDIGTPRGTQYS. CDR3 DNA sequence: TGCATCGTTGACATCGGGACTCCTAGAGGTACCCAGTACTCC. The chain joins TRBV29-1 to TRBJ2-5; a possible D gene is TRBD2 (6 bases). The germline V gene has CDR1 SQVTM and CDR2 ANQGSEA. CDR3 length: 14 residues.